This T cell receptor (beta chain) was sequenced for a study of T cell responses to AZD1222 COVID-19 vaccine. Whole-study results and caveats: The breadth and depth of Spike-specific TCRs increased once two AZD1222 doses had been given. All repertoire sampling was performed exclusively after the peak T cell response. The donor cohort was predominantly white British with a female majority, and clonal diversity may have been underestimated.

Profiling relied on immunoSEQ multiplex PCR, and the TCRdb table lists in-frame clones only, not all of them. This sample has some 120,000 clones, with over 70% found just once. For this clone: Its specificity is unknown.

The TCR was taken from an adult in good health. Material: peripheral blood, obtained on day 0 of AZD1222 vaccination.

CDR3 residues: CASSLSPGTSGSWIGETQYF. The CDR3 nucleotides read TGTGCCAGCAGCCTATCGCCTGGGACTAGCGGGAGTTGGATCGGAGAGACCCAGTACTTC. The chain recombines TRBV3-1 (or the pseudogene TRBV3-2) with TRBJ2-5, with 14 bases identical to TRBD2. Trimming cost V 4 bases and J 4 bases; bases outside gene matches: 17. CDR1 is LGHDT and CDR2 is YNNKEL in the germline V gene (reference sequence). There are 20 residues in the CDR3.